This passage covers 3 T cell receptor beta chains from one sample sequenced in a study of early T cells in non-severe SARS-CoV-2 infection. TCRdb redid the calling of the 5' RACE reads with MiXCR, one entry per CDR3 protein. Of more than 85,000 distinct CDR3 sequences in the sample, around an eighth were seen once. This specimen consisted of whole blood, obtained at baseline. The receptors originated from an adult who was a healthcare worker with PCR-confirmed SARS-CoV-2 infection or an uninfected control (not recorded which).

This clonotype was picked up a small number of times. The CDR3 here is CASSLAYYGYTF. CDR3 coding DNA: TGTGCCAGCAGCTTAGCATACTATGGCTACACCTTC. The V gene is TRBV7-2, the J gene TRBJ1-2; D is unresolved. With 0 bases removed from V and 3 bases from J, the gap between germline ends came to 2 bases. CDR3 size: 12 residues. CDR1 and CDR2 (germline): SGHTA, FQGNSA.

The gene calls are TRBV6-5 and TRBJ1-2; D is undetermined. Germline assignment: CDR1 MNHEY and CDR2 SVGAGI. V lost 6 bases to trimming and J lost 7 bases, with 15 bases between them. The CDR3 has 13 amino acids. CDR3 nucleotide sequence: TGTGCCAGCAGACTCCGCGGAGGTGGTGGCTACACCTTC. This sequence encodes CASRLRGGGGYTF.

The rearrangement joins TRBV3-1 to TRBJ1-2; D gene uncertain. Germline lookup yields CDR1 LGHDT and CDR2 YNNKEL (reference sequence). The CDR3 loop spans 15 amino acids. Deletions cut 0 bases from V and 8 bases from J, with 16 bases between. The CDR3 here is CASSQEIGQYLGYTF. The CDR3 DNA sequence: TGTGCCAGCAGCCAAGAAATAGGGCAGTACTTAGGCTACACCTTC.